The clone carrying this T cell receptor (beta chain) has a handful of counts. The repertoire was sequenced with immunoSEQ multiplex PCR; TCRdb's copy has only in-frame clones and lacks some. The sample holds roughly 92,000 clones; 84% are singletons and the top ten take around 5.5%. This specimen comes from a study of OX40 agonist ivuxolimab in advanced cancers. Study overall: Dose-escalation patients had hepatocellular carcinoma, melanoma, renal cell or head and neck cancer. Three patients got partial responses; one had hepatocellular carcinoma and two had cutaneous melanoma.

Trimming removed 1 base at V and 5 bases at J, with 12 bases between. Per germline, CDR1 LGHNA and CDR2 YNFKEQ. CDR3 length equals 14 residues. The receptor comes from an adult with an advanced solid tumor such as melanoma, head and neck, liver or kidney cancer. The V gene is TRBV4-2, the J gene TRBJ2-7; D gene ambiguous. Specimen: CD4+ or CD8+ T cells sorted from blood, collected in a trial of the OX40 agonist ivuxolimab. As DNA, the CDR3 is TGTGCCAGCAGCCAAGGGGGTTCAAGCCACGAGCAGTACTTC. Amino acid sequence: CASSQGGSSHEQYF.